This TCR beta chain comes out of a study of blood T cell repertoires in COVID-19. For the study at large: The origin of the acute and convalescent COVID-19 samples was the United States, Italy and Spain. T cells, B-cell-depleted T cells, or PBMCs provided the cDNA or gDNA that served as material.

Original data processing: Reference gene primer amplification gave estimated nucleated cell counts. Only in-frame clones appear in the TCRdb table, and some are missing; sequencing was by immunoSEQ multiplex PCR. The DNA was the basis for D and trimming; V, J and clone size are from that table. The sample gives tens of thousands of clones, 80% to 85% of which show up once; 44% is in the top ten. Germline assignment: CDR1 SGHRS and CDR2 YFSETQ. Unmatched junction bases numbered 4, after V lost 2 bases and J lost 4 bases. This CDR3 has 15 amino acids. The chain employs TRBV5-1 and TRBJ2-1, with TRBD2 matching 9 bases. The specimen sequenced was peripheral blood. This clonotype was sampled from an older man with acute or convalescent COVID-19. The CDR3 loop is CASSFSAGGYNEQFF. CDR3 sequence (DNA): TGCGCCAGCAGCTTTTCAGCGGGAGGTTACAATGAGCAGTTCTTC.